This T cell receptor (beta chain) was captured by sequencing in a study of T cell repertoires in cytomegalovirus infection. TCRdb re-called the reads through MiXCR, storing one row per CDR3 protein. Among just over 300,000 distinct CDR3 sequences listed, 15% to 20% were seen once. This clonotype was found a few times. The CDR3 totals 16 residues. V was clipped by 3 bases and J by 4 bases, with 18 bases between them. The chain carries TRBV12-3 or TRBV12-4 and TRBJ1-2; D is undetermined. Sequencing was done on a sample of PBMCs. The clonotype comes from a human donor in good health (CMV status not recorded). Some clones in this sample may be carry-over from other donors' samples. CDR3 protein: CASSFKPFTQIYGYTF. Here the CDR3 DNA reads TGTGCCAGCAGTTTCAAGCCCTTTACCCAAATCTATGGCTACACCTTC.